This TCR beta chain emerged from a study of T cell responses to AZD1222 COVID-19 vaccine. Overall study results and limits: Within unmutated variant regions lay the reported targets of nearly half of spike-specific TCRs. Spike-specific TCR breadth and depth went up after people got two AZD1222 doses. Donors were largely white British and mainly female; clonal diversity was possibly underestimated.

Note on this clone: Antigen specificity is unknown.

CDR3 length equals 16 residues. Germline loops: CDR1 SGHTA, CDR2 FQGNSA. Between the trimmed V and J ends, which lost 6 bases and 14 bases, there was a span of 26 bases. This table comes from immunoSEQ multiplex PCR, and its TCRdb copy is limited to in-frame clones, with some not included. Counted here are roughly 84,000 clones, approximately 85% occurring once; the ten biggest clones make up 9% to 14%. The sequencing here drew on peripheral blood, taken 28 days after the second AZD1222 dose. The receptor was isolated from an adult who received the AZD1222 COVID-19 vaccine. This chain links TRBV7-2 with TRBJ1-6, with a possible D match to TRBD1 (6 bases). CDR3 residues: CASRLDSPLKIGSLHF. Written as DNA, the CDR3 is TGTGCCAGCAGACTGGACAGCCCCCTCAAAATTGGATCCCTCCACTTT.